The T cell receptor beta chain described here comes from a study of response to subunit inactivated influenza vaccine. TCRdb reprocessed the RT-PCR reads with MiXCR, giving one entry per CDR3 protein. The data hold 500,000 to 600,000 distinct CDR3 sequences, with over 10% observed a single time. The germline CDR1 and CDR2 sequences are MNHEY and SVGEGT. V lost 5 bases, J lost 8 bases, and 12 bases lay in between. The CDR3 extends over 12 amino acids. This clonotype was detected a few times. The chain carries TRBV6-2 or TRBV6-3 and TRBJ1-2; D is unresolved. This sequence was found in a man aged 45-65 years who received an inactivated influenza vaccine. Material: PBMCs from blood, obtained roughly 46 days after vaccination. The chain's CDR3 is CASSPTDEGYTF. The CDR3 bases are TGTGCCAGCAGTCCGACGGACGAAGGCTACACCTTC.